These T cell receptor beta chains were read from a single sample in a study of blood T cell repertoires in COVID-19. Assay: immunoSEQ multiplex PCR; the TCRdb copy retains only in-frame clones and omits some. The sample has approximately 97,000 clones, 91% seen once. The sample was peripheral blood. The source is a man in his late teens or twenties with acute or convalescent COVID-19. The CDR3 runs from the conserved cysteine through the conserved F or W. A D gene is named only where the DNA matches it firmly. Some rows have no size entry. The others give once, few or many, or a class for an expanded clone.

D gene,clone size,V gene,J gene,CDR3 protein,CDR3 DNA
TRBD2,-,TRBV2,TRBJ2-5,CASNSGGADETQYF,TGTGCCAGCAATAGCGGGGGGGCCGATGAGACCCAGTACTTC
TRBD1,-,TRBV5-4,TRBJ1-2,CASSLGQARGGYTF,TGTGCCAGCAGCTTAGGACAGGCCAGGGGTGGCTACACCTTC
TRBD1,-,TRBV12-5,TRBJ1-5,CASGSGQATGQPQHF,TGTGCTAGTGGTTCTGGACAGGCCACGGGACAGCCCCAGCATTTT
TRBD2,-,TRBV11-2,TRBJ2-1,CASSPPGLAVQFF,TGTGCCAGCAGCCCCCCGGGACTAGCGGTCCAGTTCTTC
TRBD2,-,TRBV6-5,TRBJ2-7,CASSWGLGSYEQYF,TGTGCCAGCAGCTGGGGACTAGGCTCCTACGAGCAGTACTTC
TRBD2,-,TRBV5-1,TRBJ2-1,CASSLRLAGVSSYNEQFF,TGCGCCAGCAGCTTGAGGCTAGCGGGAGTAAGCTCCTACAATGAGCAGTTCTTC
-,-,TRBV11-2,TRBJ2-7,CASSPIGDMGEQYF,TGTGCCAGCAGCCCCATCGGGGACATGGGCGAGCAGTACTTC
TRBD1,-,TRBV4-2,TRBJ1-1,CASSSGQGMNTEAFF,TGTGCCAGCAGCTCCGGACAGGGAATGAACACTGAAGCTTTCTTT
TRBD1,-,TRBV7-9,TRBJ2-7,CASKGQPSYEQYF,TGTGCCAGCAAGGGACAGCCCTCCTACGAGCAGTACTTC
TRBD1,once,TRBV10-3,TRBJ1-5,CAISDREGAGNQPQHF,TGTGCCATCAGTGACCGGGAGGGGGCAGGCAATCAGCCCCAGCATTTT
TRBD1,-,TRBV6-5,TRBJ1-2,CASSYSRGHGYTF,TGTGCCAGCAGTTACTCGAGGGGGCATGGCTACACCTTC
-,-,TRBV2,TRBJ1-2,CASRGGRSYGYTF,TGTGCCAGCAGAGGAGGGAGGTCCTATGGCTACACCTTC
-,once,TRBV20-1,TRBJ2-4,CSAIAKNIQYF,TGCAGTGCTATTGCGAAAAACATTCAGTACTTC
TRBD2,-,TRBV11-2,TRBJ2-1,CASSLVPTSGGHNEQFF,TGTGCCAGCAGCTTAGTTCCGACTAGCGGGGGACACAATGAGCAGTTCTTC
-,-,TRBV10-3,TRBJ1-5,CAISEGAGGGNQPQHF,TGTGCCATCAGTGAGGGTGCGGGTGGAGGCAATCAGCCCCAGCATTTT
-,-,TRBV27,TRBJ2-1,CASSLVGGMNEQFF,TGTGCCAGCAGTTTAGTAGGGGGAATGAATGAGCAGTTCTTC
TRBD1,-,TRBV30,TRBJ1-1,CAWSSTTGAGGIDAEAFF,TGTGCCTGGAGTTCGACAACAGGGGCGGGTGGTATCGACGCTGAAGCTTTCTTT
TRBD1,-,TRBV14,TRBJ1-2,CASSQRTGYNYGYTF,TGTGCCAGCAGCCAACGGACAGGGTACAACTATGGCTACACCTTC
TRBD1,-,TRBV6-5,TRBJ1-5,CASSYRRGRNQPQHF,TGTGCCAGCAGTTACAGGAGGGGGCGGAATCAGCCCCAGCATTTT
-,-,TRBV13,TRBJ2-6,CASSSRGSGANVLTF,TGTGCCAGCAGCTCCAGGGGCTCTGGGGCCAACGTCCTGACTTTC
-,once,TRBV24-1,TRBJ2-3,CATSEGATSTDTQYF,TGTGCCACCAGTGAAGGGGCAACTAGCACAGATACGCAGTATTTT
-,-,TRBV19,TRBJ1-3,CASSTRGNTIYF,TGTGCCAGTAGTACCAGGGGAAACACCATATATTTT
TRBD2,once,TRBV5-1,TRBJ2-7,CASSFGTSGSYEQYF,TGCGCCAGCAGCTTCGGGACTAGCGGATCCTACGAGCAGTACTTC
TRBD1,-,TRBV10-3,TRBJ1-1,CASHRGTDTEAFF,TGTGCCTCGCATCGTGGGACAGACACTGAAGCTTTCTTT
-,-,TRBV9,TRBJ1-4,CASSVQGRTNEKLFF,TGTGCCAGCAGCGTTCAGGGGAGAACTAATGAAAAACTGTTTTTT
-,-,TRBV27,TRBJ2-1,CASTRSGLPSYNEQFF,TGTGCCAGCACCAGAAGCGGGCTCCCCTCCTACAATGAGCAGTTCTTC
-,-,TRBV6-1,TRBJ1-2,CASSEYPYGYTF,TGTGCCAGCAGTGAATATCCCTATGGCTACACCTTC
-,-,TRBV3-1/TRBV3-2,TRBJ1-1,CASSQDGSGRSNTEAFF,TGTGCCAGCAGCCAAGATGGCTCTGGGCGATCGAACACTGAAGCTTTCTTT
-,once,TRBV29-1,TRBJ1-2,CSVDDSNGYTF,TGCAGCGTGGACGACAGTAACGGCTACACCTTC
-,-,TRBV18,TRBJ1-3,CASSPREAGRSGNTIYF,TGTGCCAGCTCACCGCGGGAGGCAGGGAGGTCTGGAAACACCATATATTTT
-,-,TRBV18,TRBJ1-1,CASSNGQDTEAFF,TGTGCCAGCTCAAACGGACAAGACACTGAAGCTTTCTTT
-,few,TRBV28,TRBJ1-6,CASTFKQANSPLHF,TGTGCCAGCACCTTTAAACAGGCAAATTCACCCCTCCACTTT
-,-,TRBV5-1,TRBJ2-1,CASVGTVDEQFF,TGCGCCAGCGTGGGTACAGTCGATGAGCAGTTCTTC
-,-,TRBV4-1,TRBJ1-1,CASSPPGALNTEAFF,TGCGCCAGCTCACCCCCAGGGGCCCTGAACACTGAAGCTTTCTTT
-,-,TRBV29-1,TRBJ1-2,CSVVSGGNYGYTF,TGCAGCGTTGTATCGGGGGGAAACTATGGCTACACCTTC
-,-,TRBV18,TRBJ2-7,CASSPPQGYEQYF,TGTGCCAGCTCACCACCACAGGGCTACGAGCAGTACTTC
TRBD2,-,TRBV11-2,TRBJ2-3,CASSSTLLAGGGTDTQYF,TGTGCCAGCAGCTCGACCTTGTTAGCGGGAGGGGGCACAGATACGCAGTATTTT
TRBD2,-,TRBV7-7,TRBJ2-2,CASRLDSGTRSGELFF,TGTGCCAGCAGGCTGGATAGCGGGACTCGATCCGGGGAGCTGTTTTTT
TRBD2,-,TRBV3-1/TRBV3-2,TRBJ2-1,CASSHDSSGSTSNEQFF,TGTGCCAGCAGCCACGACTCTAGCGGATCCACCTCCAATGAGCAGTTCTTC
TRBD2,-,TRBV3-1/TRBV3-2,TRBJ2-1,CASSPHRPSGTNEQFF,TGTGCCAGCAGCCCCCACCGGCCTAGCGGGACCAATGAGCAGTTCTTC
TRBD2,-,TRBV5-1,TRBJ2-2,CASSLGLARNTGELFF,TGCGCCAGCAGTTTAGGACTAGCTAGGAACACCGGGGAGCTGTTTTTT
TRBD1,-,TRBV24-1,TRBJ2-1,CATSDPSGQGAKKGYYGFYNEQFF,TGTGCCACCAGTGATCCTTCGGGACAGGGGGCTAAAAAGGGTTATTACGGGTTCTACAATGAGCAGTTCTTC
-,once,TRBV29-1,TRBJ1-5,CSRTVSNQPQHF,TGCAGCCGGACAGTTAGCAATCAGCCCCAGCATTTT
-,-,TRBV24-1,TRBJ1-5,CATSDKGEGQPQHF,TGTGCCACCAGTGATAAGGGGGAAGGTCAGCCCCAGCATTTT
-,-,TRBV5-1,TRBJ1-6,CASSLDAEPLHF,TGCGCCAGCAGCTTGGACGCGGAGCCCCTCCACTTT